The table lists the clone carrying this TCR beta chain with many counts. With a J-beta primer mix and a sample-barcoded 5' primer, a second PCR ran about 6 to 11 cycles. MiXCR, applied by TCRdb to the 5' RACE reads, yields one record per CDR3 protein. This sample carries 1.5 million to 2 million distinct CDR3 sequences, 28% of them seen once, and the ten largest clones take approximately 7.7%. Each sample had at least 6 million PBMCs isolated. The sample originates from a study of blood T cells in healthy people across ages. This CDR3 is 15 amino acids long. Deletions cut 4 bases from V and 7 bases from J, with 23 bases between. The germline V gene encodes CDR1 DFQATT and CDR2 SNEGSKA (reference sequence).

Specimen: blood. V is TRBV20-1 and J is TRBJ2-7; TRBD1 is a possible D gene (9 bases). This sequence was found in a woman in her 30s in good health. The CDR3 bases are TGCAGTGCTATCCCCGTCAAGCGGGGGACAGGGGAGCAGTACTTC. The encoded protein is CSAIPVKRGTGEQYF.